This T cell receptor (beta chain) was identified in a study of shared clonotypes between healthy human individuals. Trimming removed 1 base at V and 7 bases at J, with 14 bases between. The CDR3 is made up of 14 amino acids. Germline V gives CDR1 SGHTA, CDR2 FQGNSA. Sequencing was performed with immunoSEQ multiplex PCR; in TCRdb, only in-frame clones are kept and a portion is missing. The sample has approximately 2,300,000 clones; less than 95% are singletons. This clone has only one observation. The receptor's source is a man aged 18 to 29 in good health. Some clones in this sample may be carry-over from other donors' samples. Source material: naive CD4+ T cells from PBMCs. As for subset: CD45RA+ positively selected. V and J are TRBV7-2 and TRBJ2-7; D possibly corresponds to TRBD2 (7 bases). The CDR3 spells CASSLVRGAKEQYF. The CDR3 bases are TGTGCCAGCAGCTTAGTTCGGGGGGCGAAAGAGCAGTACTTC.